This record covers a single TCR beta chain. This clone was picked up a small number of times. Its antigen has not been determined. No quality values exist for individual bases; no much larger clone is one base distant. CDR1 and CDR2 are drawn from the germline V gene: SGHAT, FQNNGV. From the cysteine through the phenylalanine, the CDR3 covers 13 amino acids. Solely the CDR3 DNA is kept, with 39 bases framed from the first base. V and J are trimmed by 2 bases and 9 bases, and the gene matches miss 4 bases of the junction. The data are from a study of shared clonotypes between healthy human individuals (TCRdb year 2020). Background for the entire study: A couple of women and a few men aged 18 to 49 years were included in the cohort. The study deeply sequenced blood TCR repertoires of about five healthy adults to estimate repertoire size and the extent of clonotype sharing between individuals. Different laboratories and diverse techniques were used to prepare libraries and sequence TCR repertoires, to increase sequencing depth and limit assay-specific biases. Leukapheresis yielded between about 0.8 and 9.5 billion PBMCs per donor. For each donor, three plates each were used for CD4 naive and CD4 memory, two plates were used for CD8 naive, and one plate was used for CD8 memory. What the research found in general, with its limitations: Because the study included a small number of donors, the genetic and exposure-history diversity represented was limited. Larger estimated clonotype richness was generally found for naive subsets than for memory subsets. Even with the large sequencing depth, rarefaction of the sorted-subset datasets indicated that sequencing was incomplete. Compared with non-shared clonotypes, clonotypes shared by all four sorted-subset donors had higher generation probabilities. Pairwise subsampling led to the expectation that sequencing depth would affect the degree of clonotype sharing among donors. Sampling was restricted to blood, and TCR repertoires in tissue are likely to differ from TCR repertoires in blood. Across four donors, about 5% of naive CD4, around 3.3% of naive CD8, roughly 2.2% of memory CD4, and around 0.4% of memory CD8 clonotypes were shared.

Using the deep immunoSEQ assay, multiplex PCR amplified TCR CDR3 regions from genomic DNA. Extracted genomic DNA from each cell subset was distributed evenly across all wells of several immunoSEQ 96-well plates, and each plate was treated as a replicate. For sorted subsets, 200 ng of genomic DNA, equivalent to 25,000 to 30,000 T cell genomes, went into each replicate PCR. Purified libraries were quantified with a Qubit 3.0 fluorometer, sized on a Bioanalyzer 2100, and re-quantified with the KAPA Library Quantification kit. Each immunoSEQ 96-well plate was sequenced on its own single-read 150-cycle Illumina NextSeq 550 flow cell. Concerning the study's data processing: Because only junctional sequences without quality scores were contained in the immunoSEQ output, filtering matching that applied to full-length reads could not be performed. Sequences were annotated with PyIR, a Python wrapper for IgBLAST v1.9, and V/J genes and CDR3 were assigned using IMGT germline references. Any read was removed if the V/J assignment was weak (E-value above 1e-6), the CDR3 was missing, or the read contained stop codons, out-of-frame junctions, or ambiguous translated residues. V3J clonotypes were defined by identical inferred V gene, J gene, and CDR3 amino acid sequence. Percentage overlap between repertoires was calculated by dividing the number of shared unique clonotypes by the size of the smaller repertoire. Three approaches were used to assess repertoire richness: RTK rarefaction, the Chao1 estimator, and Recon v2.1 estimates of unobserved clonotypes. Generation probabilities for all TCRbeta clonotypes obtained by the gDNA method from a handful of donors were computed using OLGA. Sourced from immuneACCESS, this table was stored by TCRdb with only in-frame sequences that have V and J called. A share of the clones is absent; for the studies checked, an unresolved V gene accounts for under half, and the remainder has no known explanation. V and J calls and clone size follow that table, whereas D and trimming were derived from the DNA. The sample has about 1 million clones on record, around 74% of them singletons. Approximately 1.3% of the sample rests with the top ten.

The donors were healthy, HIV-negative adults with no recently reported acute infections or vaccinations. Every donor was a Caucasian adult residing in Nashville, Tennessee, USA. CD4+ T cells were enriched by magnetic negative selection; naive cells were then positively selected on CD45RA, and the negative fraction formed the memory subset. Blood was collected by leukapheresis, and PBMCs were isolated by Ficoll-Histopaque density gradient centrifugation and then cryopreserved in liquid nitrogen vapor phase. Analytical flow cytometry was used to check the purity and quantity of every magnetically sorted T cell population. From each sorted fraction, genomic DNA was isolated and quantified by UV absorbance on a Nanodrop 2000c.

In this chain, TRBV11-2 is recombined with TRBJ2-1; 7 bases in the junction line up with TRBD1. The material sequenced was memory CD4+ T cells sorted from blood. In light of the paper, this sample's cell subset or site label describes: CD45RA-negative fraction. This receptor was identified in a man aged 18-30 years in good health. CDR3 sequence: CASSLNRGGEQFF. In nucleotide form, the sequence is TGTGCCAGCAGCTTAAACAGGGGTGGTGAGCAGTTCTTC.